The subject of this entry is one T cell receptor beta chain. This record comes from a study of blood T cell repertoires in COVID-19. The V and J ends lost 1 base and 4 bases, in that order; junction bases with no gene match: 1. Germline values: CDR1 SGDLS, CDR2 YYNGEE. This CDR3 is 13 amino acids long. Only in-frame clones appear in the TCRdb table, and some are missing; sequencing was by immunoSEQ multiplex PCR. Altogether about 160,000 clones are present, roughly 90% being singletons, with the ten largest covering approximately 4.3%. In the 2 weeks before study entry, exposed participants met a COVID-19 case, which was PCR-confirmed or clinician-diagnosed.

J is TRBJ1-2 and V is TRBV9; 7 bases agree with TRBD1. The source is a woman in her forties who had been exposed to COVID-19. The sequenced sample was PBMCs or T cells enriched from blood (not recorded which). The CDR3 region is CASSVRGPYGYTF. The CDR3 DNA reads TGTGCCAGCAGCGTAAGGGGGCCCTATGGCTACACCTTC.